The clone carrying this T cell receptor beta chain was found many times. The CDR3 is 14 residues long. Germline CDR1 reads MNHEY; CDR2 reads SMNVEV (reference sequence). V was cut by 5 bases and J by 5 bases, with 15 bases left in between. These data belong to a study of early T cells in non-severe SARS-CoV-2 infection. The TCR library protocol attached unique molecular identifiers to the individual cDNA molecules. TCRdb analysed the 5' RACE reads with MiXCR anew, one entry per CDR3 protein. The sample has about 64,000 distinct CDR3 sequences, less than 5.5% seen once. The receptor was isolated from an adult who was a healthcare worker with PCR-confirmed SARS-CoV-2 infection or an uninfected control (not recorded which). The V and J genes are TRBV27 and TRBJ1-2; maybe TRBD1 (6 bases). Material for sequencing was whole blood. This CDR3 is CASSITGSAYGYTF. The CDR3 DNA follows: TGTGCCAGCAGTATAACAGGGTCGGCGTATGGCTACACCTTC.